This passage covers 27 T cell receptor beta chains from one sample sequenced in a study of Ad26.COV2.S vaccination and SARS-CoV-2 variants. Treatment denoted: some 20 received Ad26.COV2.S at low or high dose, single or two shots; about five received placebo; per-sample allocation not given. Collection of samples fell on day 63 after the first vaccine or placebo injection. Assay used: immunoSEQ multiplex PCR; TCRdb lists only in-frame clones, some missing. This sample yields 200,000 to 250,000 clones, of which 85% to 90% are seen a single time; around 10% belongs to the top ten. Sequenced here: peripheral blood, sampled in a trial of Ad26.COV2.S vaccine versus placebo. Receptors were obtained from a person aged 18 to 65 who received the Ad26.COV2.S COVID-19 vaccine or a placebo.

The chain recombines TRBV5-1 with TRBJ1-4; TRBD1 matches 8 bases. The ends lost 0 bases at V and 8 bases at J; junction bases unmatched: 6. The V gene's germline CDR1 is SGHRS and CDR2 YFSETQ. This CDR3 is built from 15 residues. The CDR3 DNA reads TGCGCCAGCAGCTTGGGACAGGGGCCTGGAGAAAAACTGTTTTTT. Translating it yields CASSLGQGPGEKLFF.

The V call is TRBV27, the J call TRBJ2-3; 13 bases are shared with TRBD2. This CDR3 is 16 amino acids long. Germline loops: CDR1 MNHEY, CDR2 SMNVEV (reference sequence). Trimming at V came to 6 bases and at J to 3 bases, leaving 6 bases not matched to a gene. The chain's CDR3 is CASSALAGGGTDTQYF. As DNA, the CDR3 is TGTGCCAGCAGCGCACTAGCGGGAGGGGGGACAGATACGCAGTATTTT.

This chain links TRBV7-2 with TRBJ1-3; the D is unclear. CDR3 length equals 15 residues. CDR1 is SGHTA, CDR2 FQGNSA, per germline. Between the trimmed V and J ends, which lost 1 base and 0 bases, there was a span of 7 bases. The CDR3 nucleotides are TGTGCCAGCAGCTTAGACACCAACTCTGGAAACACCATATATTTT. Translating it yields CASSLDTNSGNTIYF.

The V call is TRBV19, the J call TRBJ2-2; TRBD1 agrees at 7 bases. Germline-derived CDR1 and CDR2 are LNHDA and SQIVND (reference sequence). V was clipped by 6 bases and J by 6 bases; unmatched bases: 16. The CDR3 contains 17 residues. This CDR3 is CASSLRQGGLSSGELFF. CDR3 bases: TGTGCCAGTAGCCTCAGACAGGGCGGGTTGAGTTCCGGGGAGCTGTTTTTT.

The chain is built from TRBV7-2 and TRBJ2-7, with D perhaps TRBD2 (6 bases). Germline V gives CDR1 SGHTA, CDR2 FQGNSA. This CDR3 spans 14 amino acids. With 5 bases removed from V and 3 bases from J, the gap between germline ends came to 14 bases. The CDR3 here is CASSLSGQFYEQYF. As DNA, the CDR3 is TGTGCCAGCAGCCTTAGCGGCCAGTTCTACGAGCAGTACTTC.

The gene calls are TRBV27 and TRBJ2-3; 7 bases are shared with TRBD2. After removal of 7 bases from V and 1 base from J, the junction contained 5 bases not matched to a gene. There are 14 residues in the CDR3. Germline-derived CDR1 and CDR2 are MNHEY and SMNVEV (reference sequence). CDR3 DNA: TGTGCCAGCATTGGTGGGAGGGGCACAGATACGCAGTATTTT. Translation: CASIGGRGTDTQYF.

This chain connects TRBV6-5 to TRBJ2-7, with TRBD2 matching 7 bases. Germline CDR1 is MNHEY and CDR2 is SVGAGI. Unmatched junction bases numbered 8, after V lost 6 bases and J lost 6 bases. The CDR3 is made up of 13 amino acids. The CDR3 here is CASRAGSLGEQYF. CDR3 bases: TGTGCCAGCAGAGCGGGGAGCCTTGGCGAGCAGTACTTC.

V is TRBV21-1 and J is TRBJ2-7. TRBV21-1 is tagged as a pseudogene. The CDR3 is made up of 13 amino acids. CDR3 sequence: CASSKGRLAEQYF. DNA of the CDR3: TGTGCCAGCAGCAAGGGAAGATTGGCAGAGCAGTACTTC.

V is TRBV3-1 (or the pseudogene TRBV3-2) and J is TRBJ2-2; the D gene is possibly TRBD2 (5 bases). The CDR3 extends over 18 amino acids. Trimming cost V 3 bases and J 1 base, with 18 bases left between them. Germline V gives CDR1 LGHDT, CDR2 YNNKEL (reference sequence). The CDR3 nucleotides are TGTGCCAGCAGCCACCCTAGAGGGCTTTTTAGGAACACCGGGGAGCTGTTTTTT. This translates into CASSHPRGLFRNTGELFF.

V is TRBV5-1 and J is TRBJ2-7; D call uncertain. The CDR3 runs to 11 residues. Germline V CDR1 and CDR2: SGHRS, YFSETQ. V was shortened by 4 bases and J by 4 bases, with 6 bases between the two germline ends. DNA of the CDR3: TGCGCCAGCAGCCCTGGGTACGAGCAGTACTTC. It encodes CASSPGYEQYF.

The chain recombines TRBV6-5 with TRBJ1-1, with D tentatively TRBD1 (5 bases). Trimming left V 2 bases short and J 1 base short, with 11 bases between. The CDR3 has 15 residues. Germline V gives CDR1 MNHEY, CDR2 SVGAGI. This chain's CDR3 is CASSYEGEANTEAFF. CDR3 sequence (DNA): TGTGCCAGCAGTTACGAAGGGGAGGCGAACACTGAAGCTTTCTTT.

The chain is built from TRBV5-4 and TRBJ1-1, with TRBD1 matching 8 bases. This CDR3 comprises 14 residues. Germline lookup yields CDR1 SGHNT and CDR2 YYREEE (reference sequence). Unmatched junction bases numbered 8, after V lost 4 bases and J lost 6 bases. The CDR3 reads CASSMTGAAAEAFF. The CDR3 region has the DNA TGTGCCAGCAGCATGACAGGGGCCGCGGCTGAAGCTTTCTTT.

The chain recombines TRBV7-2 with TRBJ2-6; D not certain. The CDR3 runs 15 residues. Germline-derived CDR1 and CDR2 are SGHTA and FQGNSA. V was shortened by 1 base and J by 3 bases, with 7 bases between the two germline ends. The CDR3, as DNA: TGTGCCAGCAGCTTAGGGGGAAGTGGGGCCAACGTCCTGACTTTC. Translated, it gives CASSLGGSGANVLTF. The full variable domain, with the rest looked up from reference TRBV7-2 and TRBJ2-6, is GAGVSQSPSNKVTEKGKDVELRCDPISGHTALYWYRQSLGQGLEFLIYFQGNSAPDKSGLPSDRFSAERTGGSVSTLTIQRTQQEDSAVYLCASSLGGSGANVLTFGAGSRLTVL.

The CDR3 protein is CAWRLGDTEAFF. In DNA form, the CDR3 reads TGTGCCTGGAGATTAGGGGACACTGAAGCTTTCTTT. The genes are TRBV30 and TRBJ1-1; D perhaps matches TRBD1 (5 bases). This CDR3 contains 12 residues. V was clipped by 3 bases and J by 3 bases, with 8 bases between them. Germline V gene sequence: CDR1 GTSNPN, CDR2 SVGIG (reference sequence). Variable domain in full (rest from reference TRBV30 and TRBJ1-1): SQTIHQWPATLVQPVGSPLSLECTVEGTSNPNLYWYRQAAGRGLQLLFYSVGIGQISSEVPQNLSASRPQDRQFILSSKKLLLSDSGFYLCAWRLGDTEAFFGQGTRLTVV.

V usage is TRBV27 and J usage is TRBJ2-2; 7 bases are shared with TRBD2. The V gene end was trimmed by 7 bases and the J gene end by 4 bases; junction bases not matched to a gene: 9. Germline V gene data show CDR1 as MNHEY and CDR2 as SMNVEV (reference sequence). This CDR3 is 15 amino acids long. CDR3 amino acids: CASTSGRESTGELFF. CDR3 in DNA: TGTGCCAGCACCAGTGGGAGGGAGAGCACCGGGGAGCTGTTTTTT.

This rearrangement joins TRBV28 to TRBJ2-1, with a possible D match to TRBD2 (5 bases). V shed 4 bases and J shed 6 bases, with 16 bases lying between them. The CDR3 sequence is 15 residues long. Germline V gene lookup returns CDR1 MDHEN and CDR2 SYDVKM. CDR3 bases: TGTGCCAGCAGTTCCATCGACTACCCCAGCAATGAGCAGTTCTTC. Its translation: CASSSIDYPSNEQFF. Variable domain in full (rest from reference TRBV28 and TRBJ2-1): DVKVTQSSRYLVKRTGEKVFLECVQDMDHENMFWYRQDPGLGLRLIYFSYDVKMKEKGDIPEGYSVSREKKERFSLILESASTNQTSMYLCASSSIDYPSNEQFFGPGTRLTVL.

There are a few counts of this clone. This chain uses TRBV24-1 with TRBJ2-3, with a possible D match to TRBD1 (6 bases). CDR3 size: 17 residues. V shed 4 bases and J shed 1 base, with 17 bases lying between them. Germline V gene lookup returns CDR1 KGHDR and CDR2 SFDVKD. The CDR3 spells CATSDPGQSVGTDTQYF. The CDR3 DNA sequence: TGTGCCACCAGTGACCCCGGACAGTCGGTTGGCACAGATACGCAGTATTTT.

The V call is TRBV9, the J call TRBJ2-3, with a possible D match to TRBD2 (6 bases). V was shortened by 6 bases and J by 5 bases, with 16 bases between the two germline ends. The CDR3 sequence is 14 residues long. Germline V CDR1 and CDR2: SGDLS, YYNGEE. The CDR3 loop is CASTKGGFEDTQYF. CDR3 sequence (DNA): TGTGCCAGCACCAAAGGAGGGTTTGAAGATACGCAGTATTTT.

The chain recombines TRBV27 with TRBJ2-3; 7 nucleotides agree with TRBD2. CDR3 size: 14 residues. The V segment lost 8 bases and the J segment 2 bases; nucleotides outside the gene matches: 7. The germline V gene encodes CDR1 MNHEY and CDR2 SMNVEV (reference sequence). Here the CDR3 reads CASVGGRLTDTQYF. As DNA, the CDR3 is TGTGCCAGCGTGGGGGGGAGGCTCACAGATACGCAGTATTTT.

V and J are TRBV6-6 and TRBJ1-2, with D possibly being TRBD1 (5 bases). Trimming left V 2 bases short and J 4 bases short, with 11 bases between. The germline CDR1 and CDR2 sequences are MNHNY and SVGAGI (reference sequence). The CDR3 sequence is 14 residues long. This CDR3 is CASSYRDSGYGYTF. DNA for the CDR3: TGTGCCAGCAGTTACCGAGACAGTGGCTATGGCTACACCTTC.

The rearrangement uses TRBV4-1 and TRBJ1-1, with 7 nucleotides matching TRBD1. The CDR3 is 14 amino acids. Germline V CDR1 and CDR2: MGHRA, YSYEKL. V was clipped by 6 bases and J by 1 base; unmatched bases: 5. The CDR3: CASSLDRRNTEAFF. The CDR3, as DNA: TGCGCCAGCAGTTTGGACAGGCGGAACACTGAAGCTTTCTTT.

J is TRBJ1-2 and V is TRBV5-1; 9 bases match TRBD1. Germline V CDR1 and CDR2: SGHRS, YFSETQ. This CDR3 is 15 amino acids long. The V gene end was trimmed by 4 bases and the J gene end by 2 bases; junction bases not matched to a gene: 6. This CDR3 is CASSLSGTGNYGYTF. The CDR3 coding sequence is TGCGCCAGCAGCCTCTCCGGGACAGGGAACTATGGCTACACCTTC.

This chain uses TRBV5-8 with TRBJ1-2; 7 nucleotides agree with TRBD1. The length of the CDR3 is 15 residues. The junction had 6 bases not matched to a gene; V was cut back by 2 bases and J by 2 bases. CDR1 is SGHTS, CDR2 YDEGEE, per germline. The CDR3 is CASSLDRDRNYGYTF. CDR3 coding DNA: TGTGCCAGCAGCTTAGACCGGGACAGAAACTATGGCTACACCTTC.

V gene TRBV9 combines with J gene TRBJ1-4; 9 positions match TRBD1. There are 14 residues in the CDR3. The V gene end was trimmed by 2 bases and the J gene end by 8 bases; junction bases not matched to a gene: 4. In germline, CDR1 is SGDLS, CDR2 YYNGEE. The CDR3 coding sequence is TGTGCCAGCAGCGTTTGGGACAGGGACGAAAAACTGTTTTTT. Translation gives CASSVWDRDEKLFF. Looking up the rest from reference TRBV9 and TRBJ1-4 gives the full variable domain: DSGVTQTPKHLITATGQRVTLRCSPRSGDLSVYWYQQSLDQGLQFLIQYYNGEERAKGNILERFSAQQFPDLHSELNLSSLELGDSALYFCASSVWDRDEKLFFGSGTQLSVL.

This CDR3 is CASSGDVTGELFF. The CDR3 DNA reads TGTGCCAGCAGCGGGGACGTCACCGGGGAGCTGTTTTTT. The chain uses TRBV9 and TRBJ2-2; D might be TRBD1 or TRBD2, each matching 5 bases. CDR1 is SGDLS and CDR2 is YYNGEE in the germline V gene. Trimming shortened V by 3 bases and J by 4 bases, and 7 bases separated the two germline ends. This CDR3 has 13 residues.

The chain combines TRBV6-2 or TRBV6-3 with TRBJ2-7; 9 bases are a match to TRBD2. Germline V gene sequence: CDR1 MNHEY, CDR2 SVGEGT. Germline trimming cut 4 bases from V and 4 bases from J; bases unmatched to any gene: 8. This CDR3 comprises 15 residues. The CDR3 loop reads CASSSPSGILYEQYF. The CDR3 DNA reads TGTGCCAGCAGTTCCCCTAGCGGGATTTTGTACGAGCAGTACTTC.

The chain has TRBV11-2 and TRBJ2-7; 13 bases agree with TRBD2. Germline assignment: CDR1 SGHAT and CDR2 FQNNGV. V was clipped by 3 bases and J by 0 bases; unmatched bases: 8. The CDR3 length is 18 residues. As DNA, the CDR3 is TGTGCCAGCAGCTTCCGACTAGCGGGGGGACGGCTCTCCTACGAGCAGTACTTC. Translating gives CASSFRLAGGRLSYEQYF.